This T cell receptor (beta chain) was documented in a study of T-cell reconstitution after alpha-beta-depleted transplantation in children. Study-level findings and limits: Reported findings indicate that, about two months after transplant, alpha-beta T cells came from several hundred expanded clones, which were derived from non-depleted graft cells.

This clonotype was seen a few times. Antigen unknown. CDR1 is SEHNR and CDR2 is FQNEAQ in the germline V gene (reference sequence). V was clipped by 4 bases and J by 7 bases, with 13 bases between them. This CDR3 spans 13 amino acids. This sample's TCRbeta library carried unique molecular identifier barcodes. MiXCR was run by TCRdb on the PCR reads, yielding one entry per CDR3 protein. The sample lists 300,000 or so distinct CDR3 sequences, around 25% occurring once. V gene TRBV7-9 combines with J gene TRBJ1-1; D is ambiguous. The input for sequencing was PBMCs, mostly from graft donor cells, taken 180 days after TCRalphabeta/CD19-depleted stem cell transplant. This receptor was obtained from a male patient aged 10 to 17 who had a stem cell transplant for acute lymphoblastic leukemia, so the T cells may come from the graft donor. CDR3 in DNA: TGTGCCAGCAGCTGGCAAGACATCAATGAAGCTTTCTTT. It specifies CASSWQDINEAFF.